These 28 T cell receptor beta chains originate from one sample sequenced in a study of T cell clones after liver transplantation. Produced via immunoSEQ multiplex PCR; TCRdb's table is partial and in-frame only. The table lists roughly 16,000 clones, 80% of them singletons. Source: CD8+ T cells from blood, taken 48 to 50 months after liver transplant. The receptors stem from a human patient who received a liver transplant. Some of the T cells may derive from the graft donor.

V gene TRBV29-1 combines with J gene TRBJ2-1; D unclear. Trimming left V 2 bases short and J 6 bases short, with 17 bases between. The germline CDR1 and CDR2 sequences are SQVTM and ANQGSEA. The CDR3 extends over 15 amino acids. The CDR3: CSVEMSQSGANEQFF. The CDR3 DNA reads TGCAGCGTTGAAATGTCCCAGTCAGGCGCCAATGAGCAGTTCTTC.

The chain carries TRBV28 and TRBJ2-2; a possible D gene is TRBD2 (6 bases). This CDR3 comprises 13 residues. CDR1 MDHEN and CDR2 SYDVKM come from the germline V gene. The V end was cut by 7 bases, the J end by 4 bases, with 10 bases between. In nucleotides, the CDR3 is TGTGCCAGCACGAGGAGGGGCACCGGGGAGCTGTTTTTT. It specifies CASTRRGTGELFF.

This clone appeared a few times. J is TRBJ1-1 and V is TRBV7-9; D perhaps matches TRBD1 (6 bases). The CDR3 length is 16 residues. The V and J ends lost 3 bases and 3 bases respectively, with 17 bases between them. Germline loops: CDR1 SEHNR, CDR2 FQNEAQ (reference sequence). The chain's CDR3 is CASSFGTRRSDTEAFF. The CDR3 region has the DNA TGTGCCAGCAGCTTTGGGACACGGCGGTCAGACACTGAAGCTTTCTTT.

V and J are TRBV5-1 and TRBJ2-1; D not resolved. Trimming took off 1 base at V and 9 bases at J, with 8 bases between the two ends. Germline V lookup: CDR1 SGHRS, CDR2 YFSETQ. The length of the CDR3 is 12 residues. The CDR3 DNA reads TGCGCCAGCAGCTTGATGGGAAGTGAGCAGTTCTTC. Translation: CASSLMGSEQFF.

The rearrangement links TRBV5-1 to TRBJ2-7, with D possibly being TRBD2 (6 bases). Per germline, CDR1 SGHRS and CDR2 YFSETQ. Trimming left V 4 bases short and J 6 bases short, with 23 bases between. The CDR3 covers 16 residues. The DNA for the CDR3 is TGCGCCAGCAGCGGAGGGGATAATTTACAGGTGCCCGAGCAGTACTTC. Amino acid sequence: CASSGGDNLQVPEQYF.

The rearrangement uses TRBV6-7 and TRBJ1-2; D is perhaps TRBD1 (5 bases). TRBV6-7 is an ORF, with its function uncertain. The CDR3 runs 18 residues. V was clipped by 6 bases and J by 8 bases, with 31 bases between them. CDR3 nucleotides: TGTGCCAGCAGCCACTCAGAAGGGGAGTCAGCCGTCCCTGGGGGCTACACCTTC. Translating it yields CASSHSEGESAVPGGYTF.

This chain connects TRBV7-6 to TRBJ2-7; D perhaps matches TRBD2 (5 bases). This CDR3 has 15 amino acids. The V end lost 1 base, the J end lost 2 bases, and 12 bases lay between the germline ends. The germline CDR1 and CDR2 sequences are SGHVS and FNYEAQ. In DNA form, the CDR3 reads TGTGCCAGCAGCTTAGAAGCGGAAGGCCCCTACGAGCAGTACTTC. It yields the protein CASSLEAEGPYEQYF.

The chain carries TRBV9 and TRBJ2-3; no reliable D call. V lost 0 bases to trimming and J lost 5 bases, with 13 bases between them. CDR1 and CDR2 (germline): SGDLS, YYNGEE. The length of the CDR3 is 15 residues. The CDR3 reads CASSVANGQLDTQYF. The CDR3 bases are TGTGCCAGCAGCGTAGCTAATGGGCAGTTAGATACGCAGTATTTT.

V usage is TRBV7-9 and J usage is TRBJ2-7, with 7 bases that match TRBD2. CDR3 length: 16 amino acids. Germline assignment: CDR1 SEHNR and CDR2 FQNEAQ (reference sequence). V dropped 3 bases and J dropped 0; count of bases not matched to a gene: 8. CDR3 in DNA: TGTGCCAGCAGCTTCAGGGAGGGGCCAAGCTCCTACGAGCAGTACTTC. It translates to CASSFREGPSSYEQYF.

J is TRBJ2-5 and V is TRBV27, with D perhaps matching TRBD1 (5 bases). The CDR3 extends over 14 amino acids. Germline V gene lookup returns CDR1 MNHEY and CDR2 SMNVEV (reference sequence). V was clipped by 2 bases and J by 7 bases, with 14 bases between them. CDR3 nucleotide sequence: TGTGCCAGCAGTTTAGTGGCAGGGCCTACGACCCAGTACTTC. Protein sequence: CASSLVAGPTTQYF.

The chain employs TRBV18 and TRBJ2-1; 8 bases fit TRBD1. V lost 6 bases, J lost 7 bases, and 11 bases stayed unmatched. CDR1 and CDR2 (germline): KGHSH, LQKENI. The CDR3 is 15 residues long. CDR3 residues: CASSQTGTGLNEQFF. The DNA of the CDR3 is TGTGCCAGCTCCCAAACAGGGACAGGTTTAAATGAGCAGTTCTTC.

The CDR3 DNA is TGCGCCAGCAGCGAGTGGGGCCAGGGTCGAGGAGATACGCAGTATTTT. Amino acids: CASSEWGQGRGDTQYF. The rearrangement joins TRBV4-1 to TRBJ2-3; D is possibly TRBD1 (5 bases). The CDR3 is 16 residues long. Trimming took 5 bases from V and 5 from J, leaving 20 bases between them. From germline, CDR1 is MGHRA and CDR2 YSYEKL.

The rearrangement joins TRBV9 to TRBJ2-7; TRBD1 matches at 7 bases. CDR1 is SGDLS and CDR2 is YYNGEE in the germline V gene. V lost 3 bases to trimming and J lost 2 bases; unmatched junction nucleotides: 5. The CDR3 extends over 14 amino acids. CDR3 in DNA: TGTGCCAGCAGCGGTGGGACAGTAACCTACGAGCAGTACTTC. Amino acid sequence: CASSGGTVTYEQYF.

The J gene is TRBJ2-4, the V gene TRBV7-9; D gene uncertain. Trimming left V 9 bases short and J 0 bases short, with 15 bases between. Germline V gene lookup returns CDR1 SEHNR and CDR2 FQNEAQ (reference sequence). The CDR3 sequence is 15 residues long. In DNA, the CDR3 is TGTGCCAGGGAACCCCTGGTCGCAGCCAAAAACATTCAGTACTTC. Translation gives CAREPLVAAKNIQYF.

The CDR3 protein is CASSGRDTSGGTGELFF. The CDR3, as DNA: TGTGCCAGCAGCGGCCGCGACACTAGCGGGGGGACCGGGGAGCTGTTTTTT. The rearrangement joins TRBV9 to TRBJ2-2, with 12 bases identical to TRBD2. V was clipped by 3 bases and J by 5 bases; unmatched bases: 8. CDR1 SGDLS and CDR2 YYNGEE come from the germline V gene. The CDR3 has 17 residues.

The genes are TRBV7-8 and TRBJ1-5, with 10 bases fitting TRBD1. The CDR3 contains 15 residues. Germline V CDR1 and CDR2: SGHVS, FQNEAQ. The V gene end was trimmed by 2 bases and the J gene end by 7 bases; junction bases not matched to a gene: 5. This CDR3 reads CASSLRQGANQPQHF. The CDR3 DNA reads TGTGCCAGCAGCTTAAGACAGGGGGCCAACCAGCCCCAGCATTTT.

This chain connects TRBV9 to TRBJ2-2; D remains unclear. Germline CDR1 reads SGDLS; CDR2 reads YYNGEE. Trimming stripped 1 base from V and 6 bases from J, with 4 bases between. The CDR3 loop spans 12 amino acids. The CDR3 loop is CASSVPPGELFF. The CDR3 DNA reads as TGTGCCAGCAGCGTACCCCCCGGGGAGCTGTTTTTT.

The chain carries TRBV6-6 and TRBJ1-5; D gene ambiguous. Germline-derived CDR1 and CDR2 are MNHNY and SVGAGI (reference sequence). This CDR3 contains 16 residues. The germline V and J ends were trimmed by 0 bases and 1 base, with 10 bases remaining between them. The CDR3 loop reads CASSYSMEVSNQPQHF. In nucleotides, the CDR3 is TGTGCCAGCAGTTACTCTATGGAGGTGAGCAATCAGCCCCAGCATTTT.

V usage is TRBV5-1 and J usage is TRBJ2-5, with D unresolved. Per germline, CDR1 SGHRS and CDR2 YFSETQ. The CDR3 loop spans 10 amino acids. V gave up 5 bases and J gave up 4 bases, with 3 bases separating them. The CDR3 bases are TGCGCCAGCAGTGGAGAGACCCAGTACTTC. Translated, it gives CASSGETQYF.

The chain recombines TRBV5-6 with TRBJ2-7; 12 nucleotides align to TRBD1. The CDR3 spans 13 residues. Trimming at V came to 5 bases and at J to 5 bases, leaving 2 bases not matched to a gene. Germline V gene data show CDR1 as SGHDT and CDR2 as YYEEEE. DNA of the CDR3: TGTGCCAGCAGAGGGACAGGGGGCAACGAGCAGTACTTC. This translates into CASRGTGGNEQYF.

The chain has TRBV14 and TRBJ2-2, with D perhaps matching TRBD1 (5 bases). Trimming removed 4 bases from V and 4 bases from J, with 22 bases in between. The CDR3 is 18 residues long. Germline values: CDR1 SGHDN, CDR2 FVKESK. CDR3 loop: CASSLLCLRRQPTGELFF. CDR3 DNA: TGTGCCAGCAGCCTTCTGTGCCTTAGAAGACAGCCCACCGGGGAGCTGTTTTTT. Complete variable domain (other parts from reference TRBV14 and TRBJ2-2): EAGVTQFPSHSVIEKGQTVTLRCDPISGHDNLYWYRRVMGKEIKFLLHFVKESKQDESGMPNNRFLAERTGGTYSTLKVQPAELEDSGVYFCASSLLCLRRQPTGELFFGEGSRLTVL.

The chain uses TRBV4-1 and TRBJ1-1; D not resolved. The germline gives CDR1 MGHRA, CDR2 YSYEKL. Deletions cut 4 bases from V and 8 bases from J, with 8 bases between. The CDR3 has 11 amino acids. The CDR3 DNA reads TGCGCCAGCAGCCGGGAGGGAGAAGCTTTCTTT. Amino acid sequence: CASSREGEAFF.

This clone ranks as medium-sized. J is TRBJ2-1 and V is TRBV9, with D hard to call. There are 12 residues in the CDR3. V lost 5 bases, J lost 6 bases, and 9 bases lay in between. The germline V gene has CDR1 SGDLS and CDR2 YYNGEE. The CDR3 DNA sequence: TGTGCCAGCAGTGTTAGTGGCAATGAGCAGTTCTTC. Its protein product is CASSVSGNEQFF. The full variable domain, in which reference TRBV9 and TRBJ2-1 provide the parts outside the CDR3, is DSGVTQTPKHLITATGQRVTLRCSPRSGDLSVYWYQQSLDQGLQFLIQYYNGEERAKGNILERFSAQQFPDLHSELNLSSLELGDSALYFCASSVSGNEQFFGPGTRLTVL.

This clone has more than one count but fewer than ten. The V gene is TRBV18, the J gene TRBJ2-3, with D perhaps matching TRBD1 or TRBD2 (5 bases each). Deletions cut 4 bases from V and 1 base from J, with 9 bases between. The CDR3 runs to 14 residues. The germline V gene encodes CDR1 KGHSH and CDR2 LQKENI. The CDR3 reads CASSRDDRTDTQYF. In DNA form, the CDR3 reads TGTGCCAGCTCACGGGACGACCGCACAGATACGCAGTATTTT.

The CDR3 bases are TGTGCCAGCAGTTTGGGACACGGTTACCGTTCACCCCTCCACTTT. Its translation is CASSLGHGYRSPLHF. The chain joins TRBV6-6 to TRBJ1-6, with D possibly TRBD1 on 6 matching bases. This CDR3 region has 15 residues. Germline V CDR1 and CDR2: MNHNY, SVGAGI (reference sequence). V lost 4 bases, J lost 9 bases, and 16 bases lay in between.

The rearrangement joins TRBV19 to TRBJ2-1; D not certain. With 7 bases removed from V and 5 bases from J, the gap between germline ends came to 15 bases. CDR1 LNHDA and CDR2 SQIVND come from the germline V gene (reference sequence). The CDR3 runs 14 residues. In DNA form, the CDR3 reads TGTGCCAGTACCGGACGTCCCCCTGACAATGAGCAGTTCTTC. Its protein is CASTGRPPDNEQFF.

The chain carries TRBV6-4 and TRBJ2-1; perhaps TRBD1 as D (6 bases). Trimming took off 6 bases at V and 2 bases at J, with 14 bases between the two ends. Germline V gene data show CDR1 as MRHNA and CDR2 as SNTAGT. The length of the CDR3 is 15 residues. This CDR3 reads CASRQGPSPYNEQFF. CDR3 nucleotide sequence: TGTGCCAGCAGACAGGGTCCTTCCCCCTACAATGAGCAGTTCTTC.

This clone has more than one count but fewer than ten. The gene calls are TRBV7-8 and TRBJ2-7; 11 bases are a match to TRBD2. The CDR3 runs to 14 residues. The germline CDR1 and CDR2 sequences are SGHVS and FQNEAQ. Unmatched junction bases numbered 1, after V lost 0 bases and J lost 6 bases. CDR3 DNA sequence: TGTGCCAGCAGCTTAGCGACTAGCGGGGTCGAGCAGTACTTC. It codes for CASSLATSGVEQYF.